This T cell receptor (beta chain) was profiled in a study of T cell responses to AZD1222 COVID-19 vaccine. Study observations and caveats: Samples come after the peak T cell response, not at day 14.

V was trimmed by 3 bases and J by 5 bases, leaving 10 bases between them. The CDR3 loop spans 13 amino acids. Of note for this clone: What it recognizes is unknown.

This table comes from immunoSEQ multiplex PCR, and its TCRdb copy is limited to in-frame clones, with some not included. The table shows some 120,000 clones, with approximately 90% occurring only once. This chain connects TRBV12-3 or TRBV12-4 to TRBJ1-1; D is uncertain. The sample consisted of peripheral blood, taken on day 0 of AZD1222 vaccination. The sequence was obtained from an adult in good health. The CDR3 sequence: CASSLVSGTEAFF. The CDR3 region has the DNA TGTGCCAGCAGTTTGGTATCGGGGACTGAAGCTTTCTTT.